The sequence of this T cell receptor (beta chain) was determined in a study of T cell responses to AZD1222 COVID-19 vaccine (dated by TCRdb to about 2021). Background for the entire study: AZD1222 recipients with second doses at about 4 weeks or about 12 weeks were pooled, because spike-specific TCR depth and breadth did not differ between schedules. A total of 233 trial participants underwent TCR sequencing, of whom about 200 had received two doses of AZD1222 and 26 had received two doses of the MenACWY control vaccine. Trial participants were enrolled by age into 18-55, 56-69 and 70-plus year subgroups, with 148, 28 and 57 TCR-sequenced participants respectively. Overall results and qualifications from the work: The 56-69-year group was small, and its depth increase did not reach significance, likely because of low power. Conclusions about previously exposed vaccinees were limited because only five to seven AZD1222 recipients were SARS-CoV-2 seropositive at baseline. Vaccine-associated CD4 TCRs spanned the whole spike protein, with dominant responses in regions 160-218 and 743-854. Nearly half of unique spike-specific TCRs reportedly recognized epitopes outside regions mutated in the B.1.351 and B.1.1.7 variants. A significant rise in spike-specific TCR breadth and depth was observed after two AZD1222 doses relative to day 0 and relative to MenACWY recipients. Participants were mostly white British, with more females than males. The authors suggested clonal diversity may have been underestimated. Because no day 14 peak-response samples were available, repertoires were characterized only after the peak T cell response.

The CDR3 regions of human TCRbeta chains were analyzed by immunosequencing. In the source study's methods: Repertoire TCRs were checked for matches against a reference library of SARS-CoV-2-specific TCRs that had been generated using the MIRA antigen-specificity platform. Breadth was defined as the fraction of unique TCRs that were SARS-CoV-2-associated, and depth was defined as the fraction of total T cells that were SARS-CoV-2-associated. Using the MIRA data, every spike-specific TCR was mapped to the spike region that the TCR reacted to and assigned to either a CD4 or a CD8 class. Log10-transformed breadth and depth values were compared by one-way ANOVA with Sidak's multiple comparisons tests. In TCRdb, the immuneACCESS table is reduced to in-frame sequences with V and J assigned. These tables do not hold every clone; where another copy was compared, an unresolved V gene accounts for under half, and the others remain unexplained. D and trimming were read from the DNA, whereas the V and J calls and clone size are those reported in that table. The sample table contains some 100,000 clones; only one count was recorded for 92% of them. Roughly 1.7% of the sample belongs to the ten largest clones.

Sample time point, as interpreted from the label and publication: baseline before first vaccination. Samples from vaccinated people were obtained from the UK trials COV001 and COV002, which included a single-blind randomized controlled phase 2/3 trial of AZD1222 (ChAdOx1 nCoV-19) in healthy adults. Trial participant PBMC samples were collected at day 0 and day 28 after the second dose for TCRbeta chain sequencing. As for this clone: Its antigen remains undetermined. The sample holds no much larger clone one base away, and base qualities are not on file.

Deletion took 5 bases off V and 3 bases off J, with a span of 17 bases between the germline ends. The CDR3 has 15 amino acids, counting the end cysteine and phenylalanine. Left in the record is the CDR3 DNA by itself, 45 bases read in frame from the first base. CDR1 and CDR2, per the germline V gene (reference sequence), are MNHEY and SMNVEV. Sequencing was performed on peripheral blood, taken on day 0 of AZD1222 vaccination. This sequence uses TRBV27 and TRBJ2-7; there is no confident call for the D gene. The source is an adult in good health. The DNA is TGTGCCAGCAGTCCCTCTCGGACCTACTACTACGAGCAGTACTTC. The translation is CASSPSRTYYYEQYF.